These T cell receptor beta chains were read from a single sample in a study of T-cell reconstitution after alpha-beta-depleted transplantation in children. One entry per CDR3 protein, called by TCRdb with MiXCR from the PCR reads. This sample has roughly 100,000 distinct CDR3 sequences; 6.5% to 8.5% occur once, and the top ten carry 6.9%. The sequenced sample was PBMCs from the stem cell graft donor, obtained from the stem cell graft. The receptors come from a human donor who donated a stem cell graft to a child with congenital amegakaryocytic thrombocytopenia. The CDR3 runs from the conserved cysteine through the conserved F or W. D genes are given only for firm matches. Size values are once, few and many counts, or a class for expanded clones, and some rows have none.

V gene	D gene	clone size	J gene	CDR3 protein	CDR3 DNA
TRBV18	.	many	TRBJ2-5	CASSQPLETQYF	TGTGCCAGCTCTCAACCCCTAGAGACCCAGTACTTC
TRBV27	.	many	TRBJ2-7	CASSSGVSYEQYF	TGTGCCAGCAGTTCAGGGGTCAGCTACGAGCAGTACTTC
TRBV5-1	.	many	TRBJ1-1	CASSLVGVGEAFF	TGCGCCAGCAGCTTGGTCGGGGTTGGGGAAGCTTTCTTT
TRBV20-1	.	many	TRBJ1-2	CSALMDTYGYTF	TGCAGTGCTCTTATGGACACCTATGGCTACACCTTC
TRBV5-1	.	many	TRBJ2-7	CASSDGSPNYEQYF	TGCGCCAGCAGCGATGGGTCACCTAACTACGAGCAGTACTTC
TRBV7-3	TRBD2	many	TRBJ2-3	CASSLDAGGGTQYF	TGTGCCAGCAGCTTAGACGCGGGAGGAGGAACGCAGTATTTT
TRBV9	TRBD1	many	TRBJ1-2	CASSVGTGNFGYTF	TGTGCCAGCAGCGTAGGGACAGGGAATTTCGGCTACACCTTC
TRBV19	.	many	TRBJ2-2	CAGEGQSGELFF	TGTGCCGGCGAAGGACAGTCCGGGGAGCTGTTTTTT
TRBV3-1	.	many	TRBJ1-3	CASGQSSGNTIYF	TGTGCCAGCGGTCAGAGCTCTGGAAACACCATATATTTT
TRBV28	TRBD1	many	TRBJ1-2	CASRAQGDRNYGYTF	TGTGCCAGCAGAGCACAGGGGGACCGAAACTATGGCTACACCTTC
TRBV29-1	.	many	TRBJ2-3	CSVEDRRPNPDTQYF	TGCAGCGTTGAAGATCGCAGACCCAACCCAGATACGCAGTATTTT
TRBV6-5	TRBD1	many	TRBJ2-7	CASRPGTGSSYEQYF	TGTGCCAGCAGACCCGGGACAGGGAGTTCCTACGAGCAGTACTTC
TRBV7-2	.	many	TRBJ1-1	CASSPYRGTEAFF	TGTGCCAGCAGCCCCTACCGGGGGACTGAAGCTTTCTTT
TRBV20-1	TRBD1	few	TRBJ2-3	CSARGQISTDTQYF	TGCAGTGCTCGGGGACAGATAAGCACAGATACGCAGTATTTT
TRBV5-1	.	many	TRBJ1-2	CASTRAAGEGNGYTF	TGCGCCAGCACCCGTGCGGCGGGGGAGGGCAATGGCTACACCTTC
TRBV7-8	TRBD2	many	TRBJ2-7	CASSLGTSGSAYEQYF	TGTGCCAGCAGCTTGGGGACTAGCGGGAGCGCCTACGAGCAGTACTTC
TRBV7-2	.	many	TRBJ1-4	CASSRTATNEKLFF	TGTGCCAGCAGCCGGACGGCAACTAATGAAAAACTGTTTTTT
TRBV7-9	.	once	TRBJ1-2	CASSLEGHFSGYTF	TGTGCCAGCAGCTTAGAAGGACATTTCTCTGGCTACACCTTC
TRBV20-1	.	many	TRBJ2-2	CSAKGLMLNTGELFF	TGCAGTGCAAAAGGACTGATGTTGAACACCGGGGAGCTGTTTTTT
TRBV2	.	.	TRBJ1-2	CASSERGVSYGYTF	TGTGCCAGCAGTGAGCGGGGCGTATCCTATGGCTACACCTTC
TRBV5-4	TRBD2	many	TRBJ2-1	CASRTMGLAGGNEQFF	TGTGCCAGCAGAACCATGGGACTAGCGGGAGGTAATGAGCAGTTCTTC
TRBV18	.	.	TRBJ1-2	CASSPGSSGNYTF	TGTGCCAGCTCACCCGGGTCTTCAGGGAACTACACCTTC
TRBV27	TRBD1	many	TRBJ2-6	CASSFRTGGSGANVLTF	TGTGCCAGCAGTTTTCGGACAGGGGGATCTGGGGCCAACGTCCTGACTTTC
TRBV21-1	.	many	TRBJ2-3	CASSKWGSTDTQYF	TGTGCCAGCAGCAAGTGGGGGAGTACAGATACGCAGTATTTT
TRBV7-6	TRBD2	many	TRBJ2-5	CASSLMSGRAGETQYF	TGTGCCAGCAGCTTAATGAGCGGGAGGGCCGGAGAGACCCAGTACTTC
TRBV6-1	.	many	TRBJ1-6	CAESSGTNNSPLHF	TGTGCCGAGTCTTCCGGGACGAATAATTCACCCCTCCACTTT
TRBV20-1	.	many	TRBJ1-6	CSARYRANSPLHF	TGCAGTGCTAGATACAGGGCTAATTCACCCCTCCACTTT
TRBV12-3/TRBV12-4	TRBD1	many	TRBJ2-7	CASSHHGTVDAYEQYF	TGTGCCAGCAGCCATCACGGGACAGTGGACGCCTACGAGCAGTACTTC
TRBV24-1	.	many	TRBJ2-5	CATSDFAGRFKQETQYF	TGTGCCACCAGTGATTTCGCGGGGAGGTTTAAACAAGAGACCCAGTACTTC
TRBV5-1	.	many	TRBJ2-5	CASSLEGWETQYF	TGCGCCAGCAGCTTGGAGGGCTGGGAGACCCAGTACTTC
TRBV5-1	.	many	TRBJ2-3	CASSSFAGSADTQYF	TGCGCCAGCAGCTCCTTCGCGGGGTCGGCAGATACGCAGTATTTT
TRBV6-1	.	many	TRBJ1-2	CASSDSAFYGYTF	TGTGCCAGCAGTGATTCCGCTTTCTATGGCTACACCTTC
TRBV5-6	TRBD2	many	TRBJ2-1	CASSDPAGGRQFF	TGTGCCAGCAGCGACCCAGCGGGAGGGCGGCAGTTCTTC
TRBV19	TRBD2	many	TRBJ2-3	CASSKRENTDTQYF	TGTGCCAGTAGTAAGCGGGAGAACACAGATACGCAGTATTTT
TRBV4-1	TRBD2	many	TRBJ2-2	CASSQDPLAGVPTGELFF	TGCGCCAGCAGCCAAGACCCTCTAGCGGGGGTACCCACCGGGGAGCTGTTTTTT
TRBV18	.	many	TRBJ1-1	CASSQQAEAFF	TGTGCCAGCTCACAACAGGCTGAAGCTTTCTTT
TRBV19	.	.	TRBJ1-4	CASSIGGSSEKLFF	TGTGCCAGTAGTATTGGGGGATCCTCCGAAAAACTGTTTTTT
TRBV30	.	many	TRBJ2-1	CAWTSEDYNEQFF	TGTGCCTGGACTAGCGAGGACTACAATGAGCAGTTCTTC
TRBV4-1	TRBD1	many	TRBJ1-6	CASSQVRTGFLDSPLHF	TGCGCCAGCAGCCAAGTCCGGACAGGGTTCCTGGATTCACCCCTCCACTTT
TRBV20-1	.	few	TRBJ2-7	CSARSWRGPYEQYF	TGCAGTGCCCGGTCGTGGCGGGGGCCCTACGAGCAGTACTTC
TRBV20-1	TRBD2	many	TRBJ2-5	CSARDSSGIQETQYF	TGCAGTGCTAGAGATTCTAGCGGGATCCAAGAGACCCAGTACTTC
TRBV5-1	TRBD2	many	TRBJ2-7	CASSSLGGPSGSSYEQYF	TGCGCCAGCAGCTCTTTAGGGGGGCCTAGCGGGAGCAGTTACGAGCAGTACTTC